These 25 T cell receptor beta chains were sequenced from one sample in a study of Ad26.COV2.S vaccination and SARS-CoV-2 variants. This sample's treatment: about 20 received Ad26.COV2.S at low or high dose, single or two shots; about 5 received placebo; per-sample allocation not given. It was on day 63 after the first vaccine or placebo injection that samples were taken. Repertoires were generated with immunoSEQ multiplex PCR, while TCRdb's copy carries only in-frame clones and drops some. The sample records some 340,000 clones, roughly 80% being singletons. The sample here was peripheral blood, taken in a trial of Ad26.COV2.S vaccine versus placebo. Receptors were obtained from a person between 18 and 60 years old who received the Ad26.COV2.S COVID-19 vaccine or a placebo.

This clone was counted a single time. This sequence joins TRBV6-2 or TRBV6-3 and TRBJ1-1; D gene unclear. V was cut by 0 bases and J by 0 bases, with 8 bases left in between. CDR3 size: 15 residues. CDR1 is MNHEY, CDR2 SVGEGT, per germline. In nucleotides, the CDR3 is TGTGCCAGCAGTTACTCTCCAGTTATGAACACTGAAGCTTTCTTT. Translation: CASSYSPVMNTEAFF.

V and J are TRBV2 and TRBJ1-5, with TRBD1 matching 8 bases. Germline CDR1 is SNHLY and CDR2 is FYNNEI. This CDR3 has 13 residues. Germline trimming cut 7 bases from V and 5 bases from J; bases unmatched to any gene: 4. CDR3 nucleotides: TGTGCCAGCACCTTGGACAGGGATCAGCCCCAGCATTTT. Translated, it gives CASTLDRDQPQHF.

The chain uses TRBV5-6 and TRBJ1-5; no definite D call. The V gene's germline CDR1 is SGHDT and CDR2 YYEEEE. Trimming cost V 0 bases and J 0 bases, with 13 bases left between them. This CDR3 has 17 residues. Here the CDR3 reads CASSLAGRVHSNQPQHF. The DNA of the CDR3 is TGTGCCAGCAGCTTGGCGGGTAGGGTCCATAGCAATCAGCCCCAGCATTTT.

This clone was observed a few times. The chain employs TRBV2 and TRBJ1-5; a possible D gene is TRBD1 (6 bases). Germline values: CDR1 SNHLY, CDR2 FYNNEI. With 5 bases removed from V and 4 bases from J, the gap between germline ends came to 12 bases. CDR3 length: 14 residues. The CDR3 DNA is TGTGCCAGCAGTAAAGGGACAATAAATCAGCCCCAGCATTTT. Amino acid sequence: CASSKGTINQPQHF.

This clone showed up just once. The chain carries TRBV27 and TRBJ1-1; D gene uncertain. Germline values: CDR1 MNHEY, CDR2 SMNVEV (reference sequence). There are 13 residues in the CDR3. Trimming shortened V by 1 base and J by 1 base, and 4 bases separated the two germline ends. CDR3 sequence (DNA): TGTGCCAGCAGTTTATGGGGGAACACTGAAGCTTTCTTT. Translated, it gives CASSLWGNTEAFF.

This chain connects TRBV5-1 to TRBJ1-3; D is possibly TRBD1 (5 bases). Trimming cost V 3 bases and J 3 bases, with 7 bases left between them. Germline CDR1 reads SGHRS; CDR2 reads YFSETQ. This CDR3 is 13 amino acids long. The CDR3 nucleotides read TGCGCCAGCAGCTGGGACGGTGGAAACACCATATATTTT. It encodes CASSWDGGNTIYF. Looking up the rest from reference TRBV5-1 and TRBJ1-3 gives the full variable domain: KAGVTQTPRYLIKTRGQQVTLSCSPISGHRSVSWYQQTPGQGLQFLFEYFSETQRNKGNFPGRFSGRQFSNSRSEMNVSTLELGDSALYLCASSWDGGNTIYFGEGSWLTVV.

The V and J genes are TRBV19 and TRBJ1-2; D gene unclear. Germline V gene sequence: CDR1 LNHDA, CDR2 SQIVND (reference sequence). Trimming stripped 7 bases from V and 4 bases from J, with 7 bases between. The CDR3 extends over 11 amino acids. The CDR3 reads CASNHGYGYTF. The CDR3, as DNA: TGTGCCAGTAACCACGGCTATGGCTACACCTTC.

This rearrangement joins TRBV10-3 to TRBJ2-7; D is perhaps TRBD1 (5 bases). V lost 5 bases and J lost 4, with 9 bases in between. CDR3 length equals 12 residues. The germline gives CDR1 ENHRY, CDR2 SYGVKD. The CDR3 bases are TGTGCCATCAGTTATACAGGTTACGAGCAGTACTTC. Translation: CAISYTGYEQYF.

This chain joins TRBV9 and TRBJ1-2; TRBD1 might be the D (5 bases). Trimming pared 3 bases from V and 5 bases from J, leaving 14 bases between. From germline, CDR1 is SGDLS and CDR2 YYNGEE. This CDR3 region has 14 residues. The CDR3 here is CASSAPSQGYGYTF. Here the CDR3 DNA reads TGTGCCAGCAGCGCTCCTTCCCAGGGATATGGCTACACCTTC.

The chain is built from TRBV29-1 and TRBJ2-7, with D perhaps matching TRBD2 (6 bases). Germline CDR1 reads SQVTM; CDR2 reads ANQGSEA. Trimming pared 3 bases from V and 0 bases from J, leaving 9 bases between. This CDR3 region has 13 residues. The CDR3 nucleotides read TGCAGCGTTGACCGGGGGTCCTCCTACGAGCAGTACTTC. It is translated as CSVDRGSSYEQYF.

This clone was observed a few times. The gene calls are TRBV7-9 and TRBJ2-5; D is undetermined. This CDR3 contains 14 residues. Deletions cut 1 base from V and 2 bases from J, with 8 bases between. Germline assignment: CDR1 SEHNR and CDR2 FQNEAQ (reference sequence). This CDR3 is CASSLGPKQETQYF. CDR3 nucleotide sequence: TGTGCCAGCAGCTTAGGACCCAAGCAAGAGACCCAGTACTTC.

A remark on this clone: This specimen includes other DNA sequences encoding the same CDR3. This sequence joins TRBV18 and TRBJ1-1; TRBD1 aligns across 7 bases. This CDR3 has 15 amino acids. Germline V gene data show CDR1 as KGHSH and CDR2 as LQKENI. V was pared by 3 bases and J by 1 base, with 5 bases of the junction left unmatched. CDR3 loop: CASSPLGTANTEAFF. The CDR3 coding sequence is TGTGCCAGCTCACCCCTTGGGACAGCGAACACTGAAGCTTTCTTT.

V gene TRBV2 combines with J gene TRBJ2-2; the D is unclear. The germline V gene has CDR1 SNHLY and CDR2 FYNNEI. V was pared by 8 bases and J by 2 bases, with 9 bases between. This CDR3 is built from 13 residues. CDR3 region: CASGFLNTGELFF. The CDR3 region has the DNA TGTGCCAGCGGGTTCCTTAACACCGGGGAGCTGTTTTTT.

This clone was seen more than once but under ten times. The rearrangement links TRBV10-2 to TRBJ1-4; no firm D call. The CDR3 length is 12 residues. Trimming removed 5 bases from V and 8 bases from J, with 9 bases in between. Germline V gene lookup returns CDR1 WSHSY and CDR2 SAAADI. CDR3 amino acids: CASSWVGEKLFF. For the CDR3, the DNA is TGCGCCAGCAGTTGGGTAGGGGAAAAACTGTTTTTT.

This chain uses TRBV27 with TRBJ1-2, with TRBD1 matching 7 bases. Germline trimming cut 7 bases from V and 5 bases from J; bases unmatched to any gene: 7. CDR3 length: 13 residues. Germline V gene data show CDR1 as MNHEY and CDR2 as SMNVEV (reference sequence). The CDR3 nucleotides are TGTGCCAGCACTGGGGCCAGGGGGTATGGCTACACCTTC. It translates to CASTGARGYGYTF.

The chain uses TRBV2 and TRBJ2-2, with TRBD1 matching 7 bases. J gave up 8 bases and V 7 bases, and 16 bases lay outside the gene matches. This CDR3 has 16 residues. From germline, CDR1 is SNHLY and CDR2 FYNNEI. Here the CDR3 DNA reads TGTGCCAGCAATAGTAGGGGGCGCATAGTATCGGGGGAGCTGTTTTTT. Amino acid sequence: CASNSRGRIVSGELFF.

This chain joins TRBV2 and TRBJ1-2; 9 bases align to TRBD1. This CDR3 is built from 12 residues. In germline, CDR1 is SNHLY, CDR2 FYNNEI. Germline trimming cut 9 bases from V and 7 bases from J; bases unmatched to any gene: 6. This CDR3 is CARDRGQGGYTF. In DNA, the CDR3 is TGTGCCAGAGACCGGGGACAGGGTGGCTACACCTTC.

The chain has TRBV30 and TRBJ1-3; D not certain. Trimming shortened V by 0 bases and J by 2 bases, and 14 bases separated the two germline ends. The V gene's germline CDR1 is GTSNPN and CDR2 SVGIG (reference sequence). The CDR3 sequence is 16 residues long. This chain's CDR3 is CAWSVPLYDPGNTIYF. The CDR3 nucleotides read TGTGCCTGGAGTGTACCGCTGTACGACCCTGGAAACACCATATATTTT.

The rearrangement links TRBV4-2 to TRBJ1-1, with 8 positions matching TRBD1. There are 18 residues in the CDR3. Looked up from germline, CDR1 is LGHNA and CDR2 is YNFKEQ. V was pared by 0 bases and J by 3 bases, with 12 bases of the junction left unmatched. The CDR3 bases are TGTGCCAGCAGCCAAGAGGTCCGGACAGGGAGGGAATACACTGAAGCTTTCTTT. Protein: CASSQEVRTGREYTEAFF.

This clone has just one count. The chain carries TRBV29-1 and TRBJ2-2, with 10 bases lining up with TRBD2. Germline V gene data show CDR1 as SQVTM and CDR2 as ANQGSEA. The ends lost 4 bases at V and 8 bases at J; junction bases unmatched: 13. The CDR3 consists of 16 residues. In DNA, the CDR3 is TGCAGCGTTGCCGAGGGACTAGCGTCACCAGCGGGGGAGCTGTTTTTT. Encoded protein: CSVAEGLASPAGELFF.

The count of this clone is one. V is TRBV30 and J is TRBJ1-5, with D perhaps TRBD1 (5 bases). CDR3 size: 15 residues. V lost 3 bases and J 0 bases, leaving 12 bases between the germline ends. The germline CDR1 and CDR2 sequences are GTSNPN and SVGIG (reference sequence). The CDR3: CAWSKGLYSNQPQHF. CDR3 in DNA: TGTGCCTGGAGCAAGGGACTTTATAGCAATCAGCCCCAGCATTTT.

The chain couples TRBV6-5 to TRBJ1-5, with no clear D. Looked up from germline, CDR1 is MNHEY and CDR2 is SVGAGI. The CDR3 covers 15 residues. The ends were cut back, 4 bases at V and 6 bases at J, with 16 bases in the middle. The DNA for the CDR3 is TGTGCCAGCAGTTCGGCGGCGGCCGGAGGTCAGCCCCAGCATTTT. Its protein product is CASSSAAAGGQPQHF.

As concerns this clone: Within the sample, other DNA sequences also encode this same CDR3. This sequence joins TRBV2 and TRBJ2-5; TRBD1 is a possible D gene (6 bases). Looked up from germline, CDR1 is SNHLY and CDR2 is FYNNEI. This CDR3 has 13 amino acids. Trimming cost V 6 bases and J 4 bases, with 12 bases left between them. CDR3 bases: TGTGCCAGCAGCGGGCAGGGGAGAGAGACCCAGTACTTC. Translated, it gives CASSGQGRETQYF. The variable domain in full, with the rest retrieved from reference TRBV2 and TRBJ2-5, is EPEVTQTPSHQVTQMGQEVILRCVPISNHLYFYWYRQILGQKVEFLVSFYNNEISEKSEIFDDQFSVERPDGSNFTLKIRSTKLEDSAMYFCASSGQGRETQYFGPGTRLLVL.

The chain combines TRBV6-2 or TRBV6-3 with TRBJ1-1, with D unresolved. The germline V gene has CDR1 MNHEY and CDR2 SVGEGT. V was pared by 4 bases and J by 1 base, with 7 bases between. The length of the CDR3 is 13 residues. The CDR3 sequence is CASSSNTNTEAFF. The CDR3 region has the DNA TGTGCCAGCAGTTCTAACACGAACACTGAAGCTTTCTTT.

The chain carries TRBV6-5 and TRBJ1-1, with a weak D call TRBD1 (5 bases). Trimming removed 6 bases from V and 3 bases from J, with 17 bases in between. The V gene's germline CDR1 is MNHEY and CDR2 SVGAGI. CDR3 length equals 15 residues. The CDR3 loop is CASRPGRQLYTEAFF. CDR3 DNA sequence: TGTGCCAGCAGACCAGGCCGACAGCTTTACACTGAAGCTTTCTTT.